A single sample gave rise to the 18 T cell receptor beta chains below, sequenced in a study of a mutant IDH1 vaccine in newly diagnosed glioma. Noted time point: week 47, end of study. A 20-mer mutant IDH1 peptide at 300 ug was injected subcutaneously with topical imiquimod. The antigens for these receptors are not known. Sequenced by immunoSEQ multiplex PCR; TCRdb stores in-frame clones only, minus some. The table lists about 67,000 clones, roughly 80% of them singletons. The input for sequencing was PBMCs, taken from a glioma patient whose treatment included an IDH1 peptide vaccine. These receptors originate from a man younger than 45 with glioma.

This chain joins TRBV19 and TRBJ2-7, with D perhaps matching TRBD1 or TRBD2 (6 bases each). Germline V gives CDR1 LNHDA, CDR2 SQIVND (reference sequence). The CDR3 has 15 residues. Trimming removed 0 bases from V and 3 bases from J, with 12 bases in between. The CDR3 loop is CASSIDRGTLYEQYF. The CDR3 region has the DNA TGTGCCAGTAGTATAGATCGGGGGACACTCTACGAGCAGTACTTC.

The chain employs TRBV27 and TRBJ2-7; D gene uncertain. V shed 4 bases and J shed 3 bases, with 10 bases lying between them. Germline lookup yields CDR1 MNHEY and CDR2 SMNVEV (reference sequence). The CDR3 has 13 residues. The CDR3 DNA reads TGTGCCAGCAGTTCAGACGGATACTACGAGCAGTACTTC. Translated: CASSSDGYYEQYF.

V gene TRBV2 combines with J gene TRBJ2-1; the match to TRBD1 covers 8 bases. J gave up 4 bases and V 5 bases, and 7 bases lay outside the gene matches. The CDR3 runs to 15 residues. Germline V gene lookup returns CDR1 SNHLY and CDR2 FYNNEI. In DNA form, the CDR3 reads TGTGCCAGCAGTACAGGGGGTCGAGGGTACAATGAGCAGTTCTTC. This translates into CASSTGGRGYNEQFF.

V usage is TRBV19 and J usage is TRBJ1-6; D gene ambiguous. V was trimmed by 4 bases and J by 6 bases, leaving 10 bases between them. Germline-derived CDR1 and CDR2 are LNHDA and SQIVND (reference sequence). This CDR3 has 14 amino acids. The CDR3 loop is CASSTDRINSPLHF. CDR3 coding DNA: TGTGCCAGTAGTACCGACCGGATTAATTCACCCCTCCACTTT. The full variable domain, with the rest looked up from reference TRBV19 and TRBJ1-6, is DGGITQSPKYLFRKEGQNVTLSCEQNLNHDAMYWYRQDPGQGLRLIYYSQIVNDFQKGDIAEGYSVSREKKESFPLTVTSAQKNPTAFYLCASSTDRINSPLHFGNGTRLTVT.

V and J are TRBV11-2 and TRBJ1-5; no clear D. The CDR3 runs to 16 residues. CDR1 is SGHAT, CDR2 FQNNGV, per germline. The V end was cut by 4 bases, the J end by 1 base, with 14 bases between. CDR3 bases: TGTGCCAGCAGCTCCCTTGCCGGGCCGAGCAATCAGCCCCAGCATTTT. As protein: CASSSLAGPSNQPQHF.

This CDR3 reads CAWSVSLNRNYEQYF. CDR3 DNA sequence: TGTGCCTGGAGTGTATCCCTGAACAGAAACTACGAGCAGTACTTC. The chain joins TRBV30 to TRBJ2-7; D is undetermined. This CDR3 region has 15 residues. The germline gives CDR1 GTSNPN, CDR2 SVGIG (reference sequence). V was clipped by 0 bases and J by 3 bases, with 15 bases between them.

The chain links TRBV19 to TRBJ1-1; no clear D. This CDR3 region has 14 residues. V lost 3 bases and J lost 1, with 9 bases in between. CDR1 LNHDA and CDR2 SQIVND come from the germline V gene (reference sequence). The CDR3 reads CASSISGKNTEAFF. The CDR3 nucleotides read TGTGCCAGTAGTATCAGCGGAAAGAACACTGAAGCTTTCTTT.

V and J are TRBV29-1 and TRBJ2-4; TRBD2 matches 9 bases. This CDR3 contains 13 residues. Germline V gene lookup returns CDR1 SQVTM and CDR2 ANQGSEA. J gave up 15 bases and V 2 bases, and 11 bases lay outside the gene matches. The CDR3 region is CSVELNGSGGRYF. The CDR3 nucleotides are TGCAGCGTTGAACTAAATGGGAGCGGGGGGCGGTACTTC.

The gene calls are TRBV7-2 and TRBJ2-1, with 8 positions matching TRBD2. Germline V lookup: CDR1 SGHTA, CDR2 FQGNSA. The CDR3 runs to 13 residues. V lost 5 bases and J lost 6; bases outside the gene matches: 3. CDR3 amino acids: CASSPGGGNEQFF. CDR3 nucleotides: TGTGCCAGCAGCCCGGGAGGGGGCAATGAGCAGTTCTTC.

The chain joins TRBV9 to TRBJ2-1; TRBD2 aligns across 9 bases. V lost 0 bases to trimming and J lost 0 bases; unmatched junction nucleotides: 7. Looked up from germline, CDR1 is SGDLS and CDR2 is YYNGEE. The CDR3 spans 18 residues. CDR3 DNA: TGTGCCAGCAGCGTAGGTCTAGCGGGGCCGAGCTCCTACAATGAGCAGTTCTTC. It encodes CASSVGLAGPSSYNEQFF.

The V call is TRBV11-2, the J call TRBJ1-6; D uncertain. Trimming left V 1 base short and J 10 bases short, with 17 bases between. Looked up from germline, CDR1 is SGHAT and CDR2 is FQNNGV. The CDR3 loop spans 16 amino acids. The CDR3: CASSLGYKTLRSPLHF. CDR3 DNA sequence: TGTGCCAGCAGCTTAGGTTACAAGACTCTAAGATCACCCCTCCACTTT.

The table lists this clone with a few counts. Other DNA sequences in this specimen translate into the identical CDR3. Written as DNA, the CDR3 is TGCGCCAGCAGCTGGGGACAGTCGAACACTGAAGCTTTCTTT. Translating it yields CASSWGQSNTEAFF. The chain uses TRBV5-1 and TRBJ1-1, with TRBD1 matching 7 bases. CDR3 size: 14 residues. The ends lost 3 bases at V and 1 base at J; junction bases unmatched: 3. Germline CDR1 is SGHRS and CDR2 is YFSETQ.

The chain couples TRBV5-4 to TRBJ2-2; TRBD1 matches at 7 bases. This CDR3 comprises 16 residues. The ends lost 5 bases at V and 4 bases at J; junction bases unmatched: 11. Germline CDR1 and CDR2: SGHNT and YYREEE (reference sequence). CDR3 residues: CASSQSKQGRTGELFF. DNA for the CDR3: TGTGCCAGCAGTCAGAGTAAACAGGGGCGCACCGGGGAGCTGTTTTTT.

This rearrangement joins TRBV7-2 to TRBJ1-1; the match to TRBD1 covers 7 bases. The CDR3 runs 15 residues. The J segment lost 5 bases and the V segment lost 2 bases, leaving 8 bases of the junction unmatched. Germline V gene sequence: CDR1 SGHTA, CDR2 FQGNSA. The CDR3 loop is CASSLLTGEVTEAFF. In DNA, the CDR3 is TGTGCCAGCAGCTTATTAACAGGGGAGGTGACTGAAGCTTTCTTT.

This rearrangement joins TRBV14 to TRBJ1-1, with D unclear. CDR1 is SGHDN and CDR2 is FVKESK in the germline V gene. V was cut by 2 bases and J by 0 bases, with 7 bases left in between. The CDR3 consists of 14 residues. Here the CDR3 reads CASSQQALNTEAFF. CDR3 DNA sequence: TGTGCCAGCAGCCAACAGGCGTTGAACACTGAAGCTTTCTTT.

This clone was seen only once. The chain joins TRBV28 to TRBJ1-2, with D perhaps matching TRBD1 (5 bases). V dropped 1 base and J dropped 2 bases, with 11 bases sitting between them. The V gene's germline CDR1 is MDHEN and CDR2 SYDVKM. The CDR3 contains 15 residues. The CDR3 loop reads CASSLLSRVNYGYTF. The DNA for the CDR3 is TGTGCCAGCAGTTTATTGAGCAGGGTAAACTATGGCTACACCTTC.

This chain connects TRBV10-1 to TRBJ1-4; D ambiguous. This CDR3 spans 12 amino acids. Trimming shortened V by 8 bases and J by 3 bases, and 7 bases separated the two germline ends. Per germline, CDR1 WNHNN and CDR2 SYGVQD (reference sequence). The CDR3 DNA reads TGCGCCAGCGGTAACCCTAATGAAAAACTGTTTTTT. This codes for CASGNPNEKLFF.

As DNA, the CDR3 is TGCGCCAGCACCCGACACCAAGAGACCCAGTACTTC. Protein product: CASTRHQETQYF. The chain links TRBV5-1 to TRBJ2-5; D is unclear. Per the germline V gene, CDR1 is SGHRS and CDR2 is YFSETQ. With 6 bases removed from V and 0 bases from J, the gap between germline ends came to 6 bases. There are 12 residues in the CDR3.